The 23 T cell receptor beta chains below all came from one sample that was sequenced in a study of blood T cells in healthy people across ages. Sample-barcoded 5' priming and a J-beta primer mix drove a second PCR of roughly 7 to 11 cycles. TCRdb itself ran the 5' RACE reads through MiXCR, one entry per CDR3 protein. The table records approximately 690,000 distinct CDR3 sequences, about 54% of them present only once. The sample taken for sequencing was blood. The receptors originated from a man in his sixties in good health.

V usage is TRBV5-1 and J usage is TRBJ2-6; D is unclear. Germline-derived CDR1 and CDR2 are SGHRS and YFSETQ. Trimming took 4 bases from V and 0 from J, leaving 11 bases between them. The CDR3 is made up of 16 amino acids. The CDR3 nucleotides read TGCGCCAGCAGCGGGTCCTTTCGCTCTGGGGCCAACGTCCTGACTTTC. Its translation is CASSGSFRSGANVLTF. The complete variable domain, with remaining parts taken from reference TRBV5-1 and TRBJ2-6, reads KAGVTQTPRYLIKTRGQQVTLSCSPISGHRSVSWYQQTPGQGLQFLFEYFSETQRNKGNFPGRFSGRQFSNSRSEMNVSTLELGDSALYLCASSGSFRSGANVLTFGAGSRLTVL.

The chain is built from TRBV29-1 and TRBJ2-5, with no clear D. CDR1 is SQVTM, CDR2 ANQGSEA, per germline. The CDR3 loop spans 13 amino acids. The CDR3 spells CTARQTLQETQYF. In nucleotides, the CDR3 is TGCACAGCCCGGCAGACATTACAAGAGACCCAGTACTTC.

V is TRBV6-5 and J is TRBJ1-2; perhaps TRBD1 as D (5 bases). Germline V gene data show CDR1 as MNHEY and CDR2 as SVGAGI. V was clipped by 0 bases and J by 2 bases, with 13 bases between them. The CDR3 extends over 16 amino acids. CDR3 sequence reads: CASSYSKSGPNYGYTF. The CDR3 nucleotides are TGTGCCAGCAGTTACTCGAAATCGGGGCCGAACTATGGCTACACCTTC.

The J gene is TRBJ2-6, the V gene TRBV2; D is unclear. V lost 5 bases to trimming and J lost 0 bases, with 8 bases between them. This CDR3 is built from 15 residues. CDR1 SNHLY and CDR2 FYNNEI come from the germline V gene. The CDR3 nucleotides read TGTGCCAGCAGTAAACTCGACTCTGGGGCCAACGTCCTGACTTTC. It encodes CASSKLDSGANVLTF.

CDR3 sequence (DNA): TGTGCCAGCTCACCGACTGGCGGGGGGGATACGCAGTATTTT. It codes for CASSPTGGGDTQYF. The gene calls are TRBV18 and TRBJ2-3, with 8 bases fitting TRBD2. The CDR3 covers 14 residues. Germline trimming cut 3 bases from V and 6 bases from J; bases unmatched to any gene: 5. CDR1 is KGHSH and CDR2 is LQKENI in the germline V gene.

This chain uses TRBV3-1 with TRBJ2-1; 10 nucleotides line up with TRBD2. V shed 4 bases, J shed 8 bases, and the junction held 14 bases outside the gene matches. This CDR3 has 17 residues. The germline V gene has CDR1 LGHDT and CDR2 YNNKEL (reference sequence). CDR3 coding DNA: TGTGCCAGCAGCCGCACTGGACGGAGCGGGGGGGCCGATGAGCAGTTCTTC. Protein product: CASSRTGRSGGADEQFF.

This clonotype has a handful of counts. V is TRBV5-1 and J is TRBJ1-1; 7 nucleotides match TRBD1. Trimming took 1 base from V and 8 from J; bases not matched to a gene: 5. Germline loops: CDR1 SGHRS, CDR2 YFSETQ. This CDR3 spans 13 amino acids. The CDR3 sequence: CASSLTGEREAFF. CDR3 sequence (DNA): TGCGCCAGCAGCTTGACAGGGGAGAGAGAAGCTTTCTTT.

V and J are TRBV27 and TRBJ1-5; 8 bases agree with TRBD1. V shed 5 bases and J 4 bases; nucleotides not matched to a gene: 7. The CDR3 extends over 15 amino acids. Germline assignment: CDR1 MNHEY and CDR2 SMNVEV (reference sequence). As DNA, the CDR3 is TGTGCCAGCAGTCCGACGACAGGGGCAAATCAGCCCCAGCATTTT. Its protein is CASSPTTGANQPQHF.

The chain employs TRBV7-9 and TRBJ2-5; TRBD2 matches at 9 bases. This CDR3 has 16 amino acids. CDR1 is SEHNR, CDR2 FQNEAQ, per germline (reference sequence). The trim removed 6 bases at V and 2 bases at J, leaving 10 bases unmatched. This chain's CDR3 is CASRPSSGGPQETQYF. The DNA for the CDR3 is TGTGCCAGCAGACCCTCGAGCGGGGGGCCTCAAGAGACCCAGTACTTC.

On this clonotype: The CDR3 does not end in the conserved phenylalanine or tryptophan, so this is likely a read error. The chain carries TRBV6-5 and TRBJ2-7; a possible D gene is TRBD2 (6 bases). The last part of the DNA fits TRBJ2-5 better; the J call may be wrong. Germline assignment: CDR1 MNHEY and CDR2 SVGAGI. The length of the CDR3 is 15 residues. The CDR3 bases are TGTGCCAGCAGTGGAACCCCAGGAGGGACAGAGACCCAGTACTTA. This gives the protein CASSGTPGGTETQYL.

The V call is TRBV7-9, the J call TRBJ1-1; 8 bases are shared with TRBD1. V lost 2 bases and J lost 12; bases outside the gene matches: 8. This CDR3 comprises 13 residues. CDR1 is SEHNR and CDR2 is FQNEAQ in the germline V gene (reference sequence). Written as DNA, the CDR3 is TGTGCCAGCAGCTTATCAGGGGGCGCGAGGACTTTCTTT. Its translation is CASSLSGGARTFF.

The chain recombines TRBV7-7 with TRBJ2-5; 7 nucleotides align to TRBD2. The V gene's germline CDR1 is SSHAT and CDR2 FNYEAQ (reference sequence). Trimming took 1 base from V and 2 from J; bases not matched to a gene: 4. This CDR3 has 15 amino acids. The CDR3, as DNA: TGTGCCAGCAGCTTAGGGAACGGGGGGCAAGAGACCCAGTACTTC. Translation gives CASSLGNGGQETQYF.

The rearrangement uses TRBV27 and TRBJ1-2; 7 bases agree with TRBD1. CDR1 and CDR2 from the germline V gene are MNHEY and SMNVEV (reference sequence). V trimming: 5 bases; J trimming: 1 base; junction bases outside the gene matches: 4. CDR3 size: 14 residues. The CDR3 loop is CASSTGTDNYGYTF. CDR3 DNA: TGTGCCAGCAGTACCGGGACAGATAACTATGGCTACACCTTC.

This chain connects TRBV6-2 or TRBV6-3 to TRBJ1-2; maybe TRBD1 (5 bases). This CDR3 is 15 amino acids long. Germline lookup yields CDR1 MNHEY and CDR2 SVGEGT. V shed 2 bases and J shed 8 bases, with 18 bases lying between them. The CDR3 nucleotides are TGTGCCAGCAGTTACGGCGGCAGGGTCAAGGGGGGCTACACCTTC. Protein product: CASSYGGRVKGGYTF.

This clonotype was found a few times. The J gene is TRBJ2-7, the V gene TRBV7-2, with 10 bases fitting TRBD1. The CDR3 spans 15 residues. Germline assignment: CDR1 SGHTA and CDR2 FQGNSA. V shed 4 bases and J 4 bases; nucleotides not matched to a gene: 7. The CDR3 here is CASSSNPGQGYEQYF. The CDR3 region has the DNA TGTGCCAGCAGCTCCAATCCGGGACAGGGGTACGAGCAGTACTTC.

The chain is built from TRBV11-2 and TRBJ2-6, with TRBD1 matching 9 bases. The V gene end was trimmed by 2 bases and the J gene end by 2 bases; junction bases not matched to a gene: 13. Germline V gene data show CDR1 as SGHAT and CDR2 as FQNNGV. This CDR3 comprises 20 residues. The CDR3 spells CASSLYGRGQGGAGANVLTF. The CDR3 coding sequence is TGTGCCAGCAGCTTATATGGTAGGGGACAGGGTGGCGCTGGGGCCAACGTCCTGACTTTC.

The chain couples TRBV7-2 to TRBJ1-1; D is uncertain. Germline-derived CDR1 and CDR2 are SGHTA and FQGNSA. Trimming removed 5 bases at V and 1 base at J, with 8 bases between. The CDR3 is 13 amino acids. The CDR3 here is CASSANQNTEAFF. Here the CDR3 DNA reads TGTGCCAGCAGCGCCAACCAGAACACTGAAGCTTTCTTT.

This clonotype was detected once. This chain connects TRBV2 to TRBJ1-6; maybe TRBD1 (5 bases). Trimming shortened V by 8 bases and J by 7 bases, and 18 bases separated the two germline ends. Germline lookup yields CDR1 SNHLY and CDR2 FYNNEI. This CDR3 region has 15 residues. The CDR3 DNA follows: TGTGCCAGCCATATACAAGGGGCGGTAAATTCACCCCTCCACTTT. It yields the protein CASHIQGAVNSPLHF.

This clonotype was observed a handful of times. CDR3 protein: CSAQRVGDPAETQYF. The CDR3 DNA reads TGCAGTGCCCAGAGAGTGGGGGATCCGGCTGAGACCCAGTACTTC. The chain has TRBV20-1 and TRBJ2-5, with D perhaps matching TRBD1 or TRBD2 (5 bases each). Germline CDR1 DFQATT, CDR2 SNEGSKA (reference sequence). V lost 6 bases and J lost 5, with 22 bases in between. This CDR3 has 15 amino acids.

This clonotype has more than one count but fewer than ten. V and J are TRBV18 and TRBJ2-5; D is unresolved. Trimming removed 2 bases from V and 2 bases from J, with 9 bases in between. The CDR3 extends over 14 amino acids. Per germline, CDR1 KGHSH and CDR2 LQKENI. CDR3 nucleotide sequence: TGTGCCAGCTCACCAGCTACGAATCAAGAGACCCAGTACTTC. Its translation is CASSPATNQETQYF.

This clonotype has only a few counts. V and J are TRBV21-1 and TRBJ2-7. TRBV21-1 is a pseudogene. This CDR3 is built from 12 residues. In DNA, the CDR3 is TGTGCCAGCAGCAAAGCTCGCTACGAGCAGTACTTC. Amino acid sequence: CASSKARYEQYF.

In this sample, this clonotype turned up a few times. The chain employs TRBV11-2 and TRBJ2-1; D tentatively fits TRBD1 or TRBD2 (5 bases each). The CDR3 extends over 13 amino acids. V lost 5 bases, J lost 12 bases, and 17 bases lay in between. Germline lookup yields CDR1 SGHAT and CDR2 FQNNGV. CDR3 nucleotide sequence: TGTGCCAGCAGCCTAGTTCCCCGGGACCCGCAGTTCTTC. This gives the protein CASSLVPRDPQFF. The variable domain in full, completed from reference TRBV11-2 and TRBJ2-1, reads EAGVAQSPRYKIIEKRQSVAFWCNPISGHATLYWYQQILGQGPKLLIQFQNNGVVDDSQLPKDRFSAERLKGVDSTLKIQPAKLEDSAVYLCASSLVPRDPQFFGPGTRLTVL.

This clonotype was observed a handful of times. The rearrangement links TRBV2 to TRBJ1-4; the D gene is possibly TRBD1 (6 bases). Trimming pared 6 bases from V and 4 bases from J, leaving 15 bases between. The CDR3 has 15 amino acids. Germline V lookup: CDR1 SNHLY, CDR2 FYNNEI. The CDR3 is CASRVQGGVNEKLFF. In nucleotides, the CDR3 is TGTGCCAGCAGGGTACAGGGAGGGGTTAATGAAAAACTGTTTTTT.